This T cell receptor beta chain came from a study of T cell repertoires in breast cancer. Germline V gives CDR1 WSHSY, CDR2 SAAADI. The CDR3 extends over 13 amino acids. Trimming took 0 bases from V and 7 from J, leaving 7 bases between them. Study-wide results and limits: Tumor-involved sentinel lymph nodes shared about fourfold more TCRs with matched tumors than tumor-free nodes (about 7.7% versus 2%).

An expanded emulsion RT-PCR with primers for all TCR V genes paired CD8+ T cell chains. Points on this clonotype: Its antigen is undetermined.

During the second nested PCR, blocking oligonucleotides suppressed genes that were not paired. MiXCR was run by TCRdb on the emulsion pairing reads, yielding one entry per CDR3 protein. Here the sample spans around 43,000 distinct CDR3 sequences, 45% being singletons. V and J are TRBV10-2 and TRBJ1-5; D remains unclear. The sequence derives from a pool of human donors with breast cancer or a healthy control (not recorded which). The sample consisted of CD8+ T cells. The CDR3 here is CASSESSSQPQHF. The CDR3 coding sequence is TGCGCCAGCAGTGAGTCATCGAGCCAGCCCCAGCATTTT.